The sequence of this T cell receptor (beta chain) was determined in a study of cytomegalovirus exposure and HLA in healthy donors. 60 Vbeta and 13 Jbeta primers were used in PCR. The assay was immunoSEQ multiplex PCR, and TCRdb's table has in-frame clones only and misses some. This table holds fewer than 150,000 clones, approximately 80% found once. After removal of 5 bases from V and 8 bases from J, the junction contained 6 bases not matched to a gene. The germline gives CDR1 SEHNR, CDR2 FQNEAQ (reference sequence). The CDR3 extends over 14 amino acids. The rearrangement links TRBV7-9 to TRBJ1-4, with 9 bases matching TRBD1. The receptor was isolated from a man aged 50 to 60 in good health and CMV-seropositive. Sequenced: PBMCs. Written as DNA, the CDR3 is TGTGCCAGCAGCGAACAGGGGGCGGCAGAAAAACTGTTTTTT. It yields the protein CASSEQGAAEKLFF.